One and the same sample provided the 7 T cell receptor beta chains below, sequenced in a study of T cells in Graves' hyperthyroidism and ophthalmopathy. RNA transcripts served as the template for amplifying TCR beta CDR3 regions. First-round RT-PCR with HTBI primers amplified the TCR CDR3 region. TCRdb re-called the multiplex PCR reads through MiXCR, storing one row per CDR3 protein. The sample contains more than 550,000 distinct CDR3 sequences, 18% of which appear only once. Sequences were obtained from blood. These receptors all come from a woman aged 50 to 65 with Graves' hyperthyroidism that later progressed to Graves' ophthalmopathy.

This clonotype was found a few times. The chain links TRBV5-1 to TRBJ1-4; D is undetermined. From germline, CDR1 is SGHRS and CDR2 YFSETQ. The V end was cut by 0 bases, the J end by 5 bases, with 14 bases between. The CDR3 has 16 residues. The CDR3 is CASSLGGRPGNEKLFF. Here the CDR3 DNA reads TGCGCCAGCAGCTTGGGAGGGCGGCCCGGGAATGAAAAACTGTTTTTT.

The chain carries TRBV18 and TRBJ1-4, with D unresolved. The CDR3 covers 13 residues. With 3 bases removed from V and 5 bases from J, the gap between germline ends came to 7 bases. Germline V gives CDR1 KGHSH, CDR2 LQKENI. The CDR3 nucleotides are TGTGCCAGCTCACCCGGAAGGAATGAAAAACTGTTTTTT. Amino acids: CASSPGRNEKLFF. The full variable domain, with the rest looked up from reference TRBV18 and TRBJ1-4, is NAGVMQNPRHLVRRRGQEARLRCSPMKGHSHVYWYRQLPEEGLKFMVYLQKENIIDESGMPKERFSAEFPKEGPSILRIQQVVRGDSAAYFCASSPGRNEKLFFGSGTQLSVL.

Remarks on this clonotype: One end of the junction does not line up with germline, which may come from a read error. The chain recombines TRBV9 with TRBJ1-3; the match to TRBD1 covers 8 bases. Germline V gene data show CDR1 as SGDLS and CDR2 as YYNGEE. This CDR3 is built from 17 residues. The CDR3: CASSAYSGGRSGNTIYF. The CDR3, as DNA: TGCGCCAGCAGCGCGTACTCAGGGGGCCGCTCTGGAAACACCATATATTTT.

This clonotype appeared many times. The CDR3 DNA reads TGTGCCAGCAGTCAGAGCGTCTATGGCTACACCTTC. Translated, it gives CASSQSVYGYTF. The rearrangement uses TRBV12-3 or TRBV12-4 and TRBJ1-2; unclear D gene. The V end was cut by 5 bases, the J end by 4 bases, with 8 bases between. The CDR3 extends over 12 amino acids.

The genes are TRBV19 and TRBJ2-1, with 14 bases matching TRBD2. Germline CDR1 LNHDA, CDR2 SQIVND (reference sequence). V was clipped by 3 bases and J by 8 bases; unmatched bases: 3. The CDR3 contains 15 residues. DNA for the CDR3: TGTGCCAGTAGTATGGGACTAGCGGGGGCCCATGAGCAGTTCTTC. Its translation: CASSMGLAGAHEQFF.

This chain joins TRBV19 and TRBJ1-5; a possible D gene is TRBD1 (5 bases). The germline V gene has CDR1 LNHDA and CDR2 SQIVND (reference sequence). This CDR3 comprises 16 residues. Trimming took off 4 bases at V and 1 base at J, with 14 bases between the two ends. This CDR3 reads CASSRGTARSNQPQHF. The CDR3 DNA reads TGTGCCAGTAGTAGGGGGACGGCCAGAAGCAATCAGCCCCAGCATTTT.

V usage is TRBV29-1 and J usage is TRBJ2-5; D remains unclear. Germline CDR1 reads SQVTM; CDR2 reads ANQGSEA. The germline V and J ends were trimmed by 4 bases and 2 bases, with 8 bases remaining between them. The CDR3 extends over 12 amino acids. This CDR3 is CSVGGEQETQYF. CDR3 nucleotide sequence: TGCAGCGTTGGCGGAGAACAAGAGACCCAGTACTTC. The full variable domain, with the rest looked up from reference TRBV29-1 and TRBJ2-5, is SAVISQKPSRDICQRGTSLTIQCQVDSQVTMMFWYRQQPGQSLTLIATANQGSEATYESGFVIDKFPISRPNLTFSTLTVSNMSPEDSSIYLCSVGGEQETQYFGPGTRLLVL.